These T cell receptor beta chains were read from a single sample in a study of OX40 agonist ivuxolimab in advanced cancers. The method was immunoSEQ multiplex PCR; TCRdb's version includes in-frame clones alone and lacks a portion of them. The table shows 60,000 or so clones, with around 84% occurring only once. The sample was CD4+ or CD8+ T cells sorted from blood, taken in a trial of the OX40 agonist ivuxolimab. Every receptor here comes from an adult with an advanced solid tumor such as melanoma, head and neck, liver or kidney cancer. The CDR3 runs from the conserved cysteine through the conserved F or W. D genes are given only for firm matches. Expanded clones get a size class; other rows say once, few or many, or leave the size out.

TRBD1	-	16	TRBV4-1	TRBJ2-5	CASSAQGAQGVETQYF	TGCGCCAGCAGCGCACAGGGGGCGCAGGGTGTAGAGACCCAGTACTTC
-	-	12	TRBV2	TRBJ1-1	CASSESGAEAFF	TGTGCCAGCAGTGAATCCGGTGCTGAAGCTTTCTTT
-	-	12	TRBV19	TRBJ1-1	CASSTWNTEAFF	TGTGCCAGTAGTACTTGGAACACTGAAGCTTTCTTT
TRBD1	-	14	TRBV2	TRBJ2-1	CASRGRGQYNEQFF	TGTGCCAGCAGAGGCAGGGGGCAATACAATGAGCAGTTCTTC
TRBD2	-	12	TRBV7-9	TRBJ2-7	CAGAGGPYEQYF	TGTGCCGGGGCGGGGGGGCCCTACGAGCAGTACTTC
-	-	14	TRBV5-4	TRBJ2-5	CASSLPRPQETQYF	TGTGCCAGCAGCTTGCCCAGACCCCAAGAGACCCAGTACTTC
TRBD1	-	13	TRBV7-2	TRBJ1-2	CASRNTGGYGYTF	TGTGCCAGCAGAAACACAGGGGGCTATGGCTACACCTTC
-	few	15	TRBV6-5	TRBJ1-2	CASSYSGTADYGYTF	TGTGCCAGCAGTTACTCGGGGACCGCAGATTATGGCTACACCTTC
-	-	13	TRBV4-2	TRBJ2-7	CASSQRTFYEQYF	TGTGCCAGCAGCCAGCGGACTTTCTACGAGCAGTACTTC
TRBD1	-	15	TRBV5-1	TRBJ1-4	CASSWGTGDNEKLFF	TGCGCCAGCAGCTGGGGGACAGGGGATAATGAAAAACTGTTTTTT
-	-	11	TRBV25-1	TRBJ2-3	CASQMADTQYF	TGTGCCAGTCAAATGGCAGATACGCAGTATTTT
-	-	13	TRBV7-9	TRBJ1-1	CASSWGRNTEAFF	TGTGCCAGCAGTTGGGGTCGGAACACTGAAGCTTTCTTT
TRBD2	-	14	TRBV7-3	TRBJ2-3	CASSPGLGTDTQYF	TGTGCCAGCAGCCCTGGACTAGGCACAGATACGCAGTATTTT
-	-	13	TRBV5-6	TRBJ1-1	CASSGWANTEAFF	TGTGCCAGCAGTGGGTGGGCTAACACTGAAGCTTTCTTT
-	-	15	TRBV5-1	TRBJ1-1	CASSPADTTLTEAFF	TGCGCCAGCAGCCCCGCGGACACCACCCTCACTGAAGCTTTCTTT
-	-	13	TRBV28	TRBJ1-2	CAGEGGRVYGYTF	TGTGCCGGGGAAGGGGGACGGGTCTATGGCTACACCTTC
TRBD1	-	16	TRBV5-1	TRBJ2-3	CASSLAGQSGTDTQYF	TGCGCCAGCAGCTTGGCGGGACAGTCGGGAACAGATACGCAGTATTTT
-	-	15	TRBV6-5	TRBJ1-3	CASSRSSVSGNTIYF	TGTGCCAGCAGTCGTAGCAGCGTCTCTGGAAACACCATATATTTT
TRBD1	-	13	TRBV6-4	TRBJ1-1	CASSPTGGTEAFF	TGTGCCAGCAGCCCCACAGGGGGCACTGAAGCTTTCTTT
-	once	15	TRBV28	TRBJ2-5	CASSLNSPLQETQYF	TGTGCCAGCAGTTTAAACAGCCCCCTACAAGAGACCCAGTACTTC
-	-	15	TRBV19	TRBJ1-3	CASSSTGQLENTIYF	TGTGCCAGTAGTTCTACAGGGCAACTCGAAAACACCATATATTTT
TRBD2	-	14	TRBV7-3	TRBJ2-2	CASSLTTSPGELFF	TGTGCCAGCAGCTTAACGACTAGCCCCGGGGAGCTGTTTTTT
-	few	14	TRBV4-2	TRBJ1-6	CASSQEIMNSPLHF	TGTGCCAGCAGCCAAGAAATAATGAATTCACCCCTCCACTTT
-	few	14	TRBV28	TRBJ2-7	CASSFSLPIYEQYF	TGTGCCAGCAGTTTTTCACTGCCGATTTACGAGCAGTACTTC
-	-	14	TRBV9	TRBJ1-1	CASSVEGRMTEAFF	TGTGCCAGCAGCGTAGAAGGCAGGATGACTGAAGCTTTCTTT
-	once	13	TRBV28	TRBJ1-1	CATTSGTNTEAFF	TGTGCCACCACTTCCGGGACGAACACTGAAGCTTTCTTT
-	few	17	TRBV5-1	TRBJ2-1	CASSLFGPSSSYNEQFF	TGCGCCAGCAGCTTGTTCGGACCGTCCAGCTCCTACAATGAGCAGTTCTTC
-	-	14	TRBV11-2	TRBJ2-1	CASSLDWRNNEQFF	TGTGCCAGCAGCTTAGATTGGCGGAACAATGAGCAGTTCTTC
-	once	16	TRBV28	TRBJ1-2	CASSSPSGQGKGGYTF	TGTGCCAGCAGTTCCCCCTCGGGGCAGGGGAAAGGAGGCTACACCTTC
TRBD2	few	13	TRBV29-1	TRBJ2-5	CSVALFGGEAQYF	TGCAGCGTTGCCCTCTTCGGGGGGGAGGCCCAGTACTTC
TRBD1	-	14	TRBV7-9	TRBJ2-1	CASSHPGQGNEQFF	TGTGCCAGCAGCCACCCGGGACAGGGGAATGAGCAGTTCTTC
TRBD1	few	15	TRBV6-5	TRBJ1-4	CASSSGQTTNEKLFF	TGTGCCAGCAGCTCGGGACAGACAACTAATGAAAAACTGTTTTTT
TRBD1	-	16	TRBV7-9	TRBJ2-2	CASSLLNRGSTGELFF	TGTGCCAGCAGCTTATTGAACAGGGGTAGTACCGGGGAGCTGTTTTTT
-	-	12	TRBV14	TRBJ2-1	CASSLTAARQFF	TGTGCCAGCAGTTTGACGGCGGCCCGGCAGTTCTTC
-	-	14	TRBV7-2	TRBJ2-2	CASSLVLAHGELFF	TGTGCCAGCAGCCTTGTTCTGGCCCACGGGGAGCTGTTTTTT
-	-	15	TRBV19	TRBJ1-3	CASSIPQGLGNTIYF	TGTGCCAGTAGTATCCCGCAGGGCCTGGGAAACACCATATATTTT
TRBD1	-	14	TRBV5-1	TRBJ1-2	CASSLGQGAPGYTF	TGCGCCAGCAGCCTGGGACAGGGGGCGCCTGGCTACACCTTC
-	-	13	TRBV5-1	TRBJ2-3	CASSPRLADTQYF	TGCGCCAGCAGCCCCAGGCTTGCAGATACGCAGTATTTT
-	few	15	TRBV19	TRBJ1-6	CASSIGLRGASPLHF	TGTGCCAGTAGTATAGGTCTCAGGGGAGCTTCACCCCTCCACTTT
-	-	17	TRBV7-9	TRBJ2-5	CASSLGAFGAPGETQYF	TGTGCCAGCAGCTTAGGCGCATTTGGTGCGCCGGGAGAGACCCAGTACTTC
-	once	13	TRBV7-9	TRBJ1-2	CASSPRTAYGYTF	TGTGCCAGCAGCCCGCGGACAGCATATGGCTACACCTTC
-	once	15	TRBV5-4	TRBJ1-6	CASSLGGRENSPLHF	TGTGCCAGCAGCTTGGGCGGCAGGGAAAATTCACCCCTCCACTTT
TRBD2	-	16	TRBV12-5	TRBJ2-3	CASGPGTSVGIDTQYF	TGTGCTAGTGGTCCCGGGACTAGCGTTGGAATAGATACGCAGTATTTT
-	-	18	TRBV18	TRBJ1-5	CASSPLGHQTASNQPQHF	TGTGCCAGCTCACCATTGGGACATCAGACGGCTAGCAATCAGCCCCAGCATTTT
-	once	17	TRBV9	TRBJ2-6	CASSVDRLGSGANVLTF	TGTGCCAGCAGCGTAGACAGGTTGGGGTCTGGGGCCAACGTCCTGACTTTC
-	-	13	TRBV18	TRBJ2-5	CASSQSGLKTQYF	TGTGCCAGCTCACAATCTGGCCTGAAGACCCAGTACTTC
TRBD1	once	15	TRBV6-6	TRBJ1-2	CASSPGTGRRYGYTF	TGTGCCAGCAGTCCCGGGACAGGGAGGCGGTATGGCTACACCTTC
TRBD1	few	15	TRBV6-6	TRBJ1-2	CASSNDRASNYGYTF	TGTGCCAGCAGTAACGACAGGGCCTCAAACTATGGCTACACCTTC
-	-	13	TRBV7-2	TRBJ1-1	CASSQPGGEGAFF	TGTGCCAGCAGCCAACCTGGGGGGGAGGGAGCTTTCTTT
-	-	14	TRBV5-1	TRBJ2-7	CASSQGGSVDEQYF	TGCGCCAGCAGCCAAGGGGGTAGCGTCGACGAGCAGTACTTC
TRBD1	-	14	TRBV2	TRBJ2-2	CASSASGGTGELFF	TGTGCCAGCAGTGCGTCAGGGGGTACCGGGGAGCTGTTTTTT
-	-	14	TRBV2	TRBJ1-2	CASTRDAYDYGYTF	TGTGCCAGCACTCGGGACGCCTACGACTATGGCTACACCTTC
TRBD1	-	15	TRBV19	TRBJ1-1	CAIRLPGQGRAEAFF	TGTGCCATCAGACTACCGGGACAGGGAAGGGCTGAAGCTTTCTTT
-	-	17	TRBV19	TRBJ2-2	CASSKEARRRNTGELFF	TGTGCCAGTAGTAAGGAGGCCCGGCGACGGAACACCGGGGAGCTGTTTTTT